The clone carrying this T cell receptor (beta chain) was seen a single time. Its antigen is unknown. These data are taken from a study of CD8 T cell repertoires and HIV-1 epitope variants. Overall study context: Twenty-five autologous and known Gag and Nef epitope variant peptides each stimulated T cells separately.

Assay: immunoSEQ multiplex PCR; the TCRdb copy retains only in-frame clones and omits some. The table lists under 7,500 clones, roughly 60% of them singletons. General study results and limits: No clonotypes responded to the TAALDMSHF plasma variant; about 5 recognized KF9, one HW9. Only beta chains were identified, marking proliferation to antigen, not function.

Per the germline V gene, CDR1 is MDHEN and CDR2 is SYDVKM. V lost 2 bases and J 4 bases, leaving 11 bases between the germline ends. This CDR3 is built from 14 residues. This rearrangement joins TRBV28 to TRBJ1-1; D remains unclear. The sample comprised cultured CD8+ T cells derived from PBMCs. The TCR sequence derives from a male donor with HIV. The CDR3 loop reads CASSLAGGSTEAFF. The CDR3 DNA reads TGTGCCAGCAGTTTAGCAGGTGGGAGCACTGAAGCTTTCTTT.